This TCR beta chain is from a study of CD8+CD57+ T cells in acquired aplastic anemia (dated by TCRdb to 2017 to 2018). With regard to the full study: A mean of about 3.2 ug of DNA, ranging from roughly 0.18 to 30 ug, was extracted from sorted CD4+ and CD8+ cells.

Based on the germline V gene, the CDR1 and CDR2 sequences are SGHTA and FQGNSA. V is clipped by 1 base and J by 3 bases, and the sequence between their germline boundaries is 7 bases long. The CDR3 numbers 15 residues from cysteine through phenylalanine. Only CDR3 DNA remains: 45 bases, in frame from the first base. TCR repertoires of sorted CD4+ and CD8+ blood T cells from severe aplastic anemia patients and healthy subjects were deep-sequenced in the study. Ficoll-Paque density gradient centrifugation was used to isolate peripheral blood mononuclear cells. CD4+ and CD8+ T cells were sorted by FACS or magnetic beads before DNA extraction. TCR beta VDJ combination and CDR3 sequence profiling used genomic DNA as the template. TCR repertoire sequencing was run on an Illumina HiSeq 2000. The authors' analysis ran thus. Repertoires were assessed using TRBV/TRBJ rearrangement plots, CDR3 size and DJ length profiles, and Simpson's diversity index. Whichever DNA sequence was most abundant in the deep sequencing data was defined as the immunodominant clone. CDR3 amino acid sequences were checked for sharing across subjects and were also compared against the VDJdb database and published repertoires. Using fastp at Q25 and MiXCR, TCRdb reprocessed the public reads and kept productive beta chains. When rows share a CDR3 protein, they turn into one entry using the most common DNA and genes. The V and J calls come from TCRdb's annotation, not from the publication. The sample table contains about 270,000 distinct CDR3 sequences; only one count was recorded for about 56% of them. The ten largest account for roughly 8% of the sample.

Remarks on this clonotype: The specificity of this receptor is unknown. Qualities for individual bases were not recorded, and no much larger clone is one base off.

Broader findings and caveats from the paper: Some 30 CD8+ CDR3 sequences were shared between patients and controls but appeared highly expressed in patients and within their immunodominant clones. No significant difference in CD8+ Simpson's diversity was found between patients and healthy controls (P=0.060).

The sample comprised sorted CD4+, CD8+, or CD8+CD57+ T cells (not recorded which) from PBMCs. The TCR sequence derives from a human donor with severe aplastic anemia or a healthy control (not recorded which). The V and J segments used are TRBV7-2 and TRBJ1-6; the D gene is perhaps TRBD1, from 5 matching bases. The DNA sequence follows: TGTGCCAGCAGCTTAGGGGGGGACTATAATTCACCCCTCCACTTT. It translates as CASSLGGDYNSPLHF.